This T cell receptor beta chain was captured in a study of blood T cell repertoires in COVID-19. At the level of the study: Sites in the United States, Italy and Spain provided acute and convalescent COVID-19 samples. T cells, B-cell-depleted T cells, or PBMCs provided the cDNA or gDNA that served as material.

Only in-frame clones appear in the TCRdb table, and some are missing; sequencing was by immunoSEQ multiplex PCR. The sample has 160,000 or so clones; 65% to 85% are singletons. This CDR3 has 16 amino acids. Trimming removed 2 bases at V and 4 bases at J, with 15 bases between. In germline, CDR1 is MGHDK, CDR2 SYGVNS. The sample taken for sequencing was PBMCs or T cells enriched from blood (not recorded which). This chain uses TRBV25-1 with TRBJ2-1; D gene ambiguous. The sequence came from a woman in her thirties or forties with acute COVID-19. CDR3 protein: CASSETGGSQYNEQFF. CDR3 DNA sequence: TGTGCCAGCAGTGAAACGGGTGGGTCTCAATACAATGAGCAGTTCTTC.